Listed here are 2 T cell receptor beta chains from one sample, sequenced in a study of siplizumab effects on memory and regulatory T cells. Data came from immunoSEQ multiplex PCR; TCRdb stores just in-frame clones and leaves some out. Of approximately 50,000 clones listed, more than 85% are singletons. Sequencing input: CD8+ T cells sorted from blood. All receptors come from a human donor in good health.

The chain combines TRBV4-1 with TRBJ1-5; D may be TRBD1 (6 bases). Germline values: CDR1 MGHRA, CDR2 YSYEKL. This CDR3 region has 17 residues. V dropped 3 bases and J dropped 1 base, with 16 bases sitting between them. The CDR3, as DNA: TGCGCCAGCAGCCATCAAGCCCATGGACAGAGCAATCAGCCCCAGCATTTT. It yields the protein CASSHQAHGQSNQPQHF.

V and J are TRBV29-1 and TRBJ2-2; D not certain. Germline loops: CDR1 SQVTM, CDR2 ANQGSEA. The CDR3 contains 15 residues. V lost 3 bases and J 2 bases, leaving 13 bases between the germline ends. Written as DNA, the CDR3 is TGCAGCGTTGAGTCTGGACGGAGTAACACCGGGGAGCTGTTTTTT. This codes for CSVESGRSNTGELFF.